This TCR beta chain was sequenced for a study of control samples from healthy donors and cancer patients (dated by TCRdb to about 2020). Library preparation was by the immunoSEQ multiplex PCR assay. This immuneACCESS table, as held by TCRdb, lists in-frame sequences with V and J called but not all clones. Of the missing ones, under half trace to an unresolved V gene in checked studies; the others have no known cause. The sample has tens of thousands of clones on record, 90% of them singletons. Under 4% of the sample comes from the top ten. As to this clone: Its target antigen remains unknown. No much larger clonotype is one base removed from it; base qualities were not supplied.

Reading the germline V gene gives CDR1 MNHEY and CDR2 SVGAGI. Trimming removed 4 bases from V and 3 bases from J, leaving 15 bases between the germline ends. Spanning cysteine to phenylalanine, the CDR3 consists of 15 amino acids. CDR3 DNA is the only sequence kept; it has 45 bases, read in frame from the first base. The sequencing input was blood. The receptor was derived from a woman between 18 and 29 years old in good health. This receptor chain uses TRBV6-5 and TRBJ1-1; the D region possibly corresponds to TRBD1 (6 bases align). CDR3 region: CASSSIPGADTEAFF. The DNA reads as follows: TGTGCCAGCAGTTCCATCCCGGGGGCGGACACTGAAGCTTTCTTT.